A single sample is the source of the 25 T cell receptor beta chains below, sequenced in a study of breast tumors, draining lymph nodes, adjacent tissues. In TCRdb, the multiplex PCR reads were re-called with MiXCR into one record per CDR3 protein. The data show approximately 180,000 distinct CDR3 sequences, with 25% to 40% seen just once and 3.8% held by the top ten. The lymph nodes were axillary draining lymph nodes from breast cancer patients. Sequencing was carried out using axillary lymph node tissue. Source of these receptors: a female donor with breast cancer. Some clones in this sample may be carry-over from other donors' samples.

About this clonotype itself: Since a much larger clone is just one base distant, this may be a read error. The rearrangement joins TRBV6-5 to TRBJ2-7, with 10 bases lining up with TRBD2. With 8 bases clipped from V and 3 bases from J, the junction kept 10 bases outside the gene matches. CDR3 length equals 15 residues. Germline CDR1 and CDR2: MNHEY and SVGAGI. The CDR3 loop reads CASRLLASGSYEQYF. The CDR3 nucleotides read TGTGCCAGCCGTCTTTTGGCTAGCGGGAGCTACGAGCAGTACTTC.

The sample holds many counts of this clonotype. The rearrangement uses TRBV25-1 and TRBJ2-7; D gene ambiguous. Germline V gene data show CDR1 as MGHDK and CDR2 as SYGVNS. CDR3 length: 15 amino acids. V was shortened by 3 bases and J by 3 bases, with 15 bases between the two germline ends. CDR3 protein: CASSELWAELYEQYF. DNA for the CDR3: TGTGCCAGCAGTGAGTTGTGGGCCGAGCTCTACGAGCAGTACTTC.

The chain has TRBV11-3 and TRBJ2-7; 8 nucleotides align to TRBD1. The CDR3 runs to 15 residues. V shed 4 bases and J 1 base; nucleotides not matched to a gene: 6. The V gene's germline CDR1 is SGHNT and CDR2 YENEEA. The CDR3: CASSSGRDRSYEQYF. Here the CDR3 DNA reads TGTGCCAGCAGCTCCGGAAGGGACAGGTCCTACGAGCAGTACTTC.

The chain employs TRBV6-2 or TRBV6-3 and TRBJ1-5, with D possibly TRBD1 on 5 matching bases. CDR3 size: 15 residues. Germline values: CDR1 MNHEY, CDR2 SVGEGT. The germline V and J ends were trimmed by 7 bases and 2 bases, with 15 bases remaining between them. CDR3 region: CASTRWGEGNQPQHF. The CDR3 bases are TGTGCCAGCACGCGATGGGGGGAGGGCAATCAGCCCCAGCATTTT.

J is TRBJ1-2 and V is TRBV28, with 7 nucleotides matching TRBD1. The junction had 6 bases not matched to a gene; V was cut back by 5 bases and J by 3 bases. The CDR3 contains 14 residues. The germline V gene has CDR1 MDHEN and CDR2 SYDVKM. The CDR3 spells CASSPGTAYYGYTF. CDR3 bases: TGTGCCAGCAGTCCCGGGACAGCCTACTATGGCTACACCTTC.

This clonotype was counted between two and nine times. The conserved closing phenylalanine or tryptophan is absent in this CDR3, likely reflecting a read error. V and J are TRBV4-3 and TRBJ1-2; 7 bases are a match to TRBD1. Trimming removed 1 base from V and 7 bases from J; junction bases left unmatched: 12. This CDR3 contains 16 residues. Germline loops: CDR1 LGHNA, CDR2 YSLEER. The CDR3 DNA reads TGCGCCAGCAGCCAAGTGGTAACAGGGGAAATAGGTGGCTACACCCTC. Translated, it gives CASSQVVTGEIGGYTL.

This clonotype was detected ten times or more. The chain carries TRBV11-2 and TRBJ2-7, with TRBD2 as a possible D gene (6 bases). The germline V and J ends were trimmed by 4 bases and 2 bases, with 12 bases remaining between them. Germline CDR1 SGHAT, CDR2 FQNNGV. This CDR3 contains 14 residues. The CDR3 spells CASSSHPGAYEQYF. CDR3 DNA: TGTGCCAGCAGCTCCCATCCGGGGGCCTACGAGCAGTACTTC.

The chain employs TRBV12-3 or TRBV12-4 and TRBJ1-1; possible D gene TRBD1, 5 bases. With 6 bases removed from V and 9 bases from J, the gap between germline ends came to 20 bases. There are 14 residues in the CDR3. This chain's CDR3 is CASSIRSGTQKAFF. CDR3 in DNA: TGTGCCAGCAGCATACGAAGCGGGACCCAAAAAGCTTTCTTT.

This clonotype was recorded many times. The rearrangement links TRBV2 to TRBJ1-2, with D tentatively TRBD1 (5 bases). The CDR3 covers 13 residues. The germline gives CDR1 SNHLY, CDR2 FYNNEI. The V gene lost 8 bases and the J gene lost 6 bases, with 16 bases spanning the gap. CDR3 bases: TGTGCCAGCGGCCCCGGGGCCAGGAATGGCTACACCTTC. It codes for CASGPGARNGYTF.

The chain carries TRBV10-2 and TRBJ2-1; possibly TRBD2 for D (5 bases). With 4 bases removed from V and 7 bases from J, the gap between germline ends came to 17 bases. This CDR3 is built from 15 residues. Germline lookup yields CDR1 WSHSY and CDR2 SAAADI. In DNA, the CDR3 is TGCGCCAGCAGTGTCTACTCACGGGGAAGGAATGAGCAGTTCTTC. This codes for CASSVYSRGRNEQFF.

With regard to this clonotype: The conserved phenylalanine or tryptophan normally closing the CDR3 is absent here, so this likely arose from a read error. This rearrangement joins TRBV7-2 to TRBJ2-2; no firm D call. With 3 bases removed from V and 7 bases from J, the gap between germline ends came to 6 bases. Germline V gene sequence: CDR1 SGHTA, CDR2 FQGNSA. This CDR3 is 12 amino acids long. The CDR3 sequence is CASSFYIGELFY. For the CDR3, the DNA is TGTGCCAGCAGCTTTTACATCGGGGAGCTGTTTTAT.

As regards this clonotype: One end of the junction fails to match germline, which may point to a read error. This chain connects TRBV7-7 to TRBJ2-3; 8 bases are shared with TRBD2. The CDR3 extends over 15 amino acids. Germline CDR1 SSHAT, CDR2 FNYEAQ (reference sequence). CDR3 coding DNA: TGTGCTAGCAGCTCTAGCGGGCTAAGCACAGATACGCAGTATTTT. Translation gives CASSSSGLSTDTQYF.

This clonotype was observed a few times. The genes are TRBV12-5 and TRBJ1-2; no definite D call. Germline V gene data show CDR1 as LGHNT and CDR2 as FRNRAP. CDR3 length: 14 residues. The V and J ends lost 4 bases and 7 bases respectively, with 16 bases between them. CDR3 coding DNA: TGTGCTAGTGGTTCCGTGACTCCCGTGGGTGGCTACACCTTC. This sequence encodes CASGSVTPVGGYTF.

This clonotype has just a few counts. A much larger clone differs by one base, so this may be a read error. The chain is built from TRBV20-1 and TRBJ1-2, with 8 positions matching TRBD1. Trimming removed 6 bases from V and 10 bases from J; junction bases left unmatched: 13. This CDR3 has 13 residues. Germline loops: CDR1 DFQATT, CDR2 SNEGSKA (reference sequence). DNA of the CDR3: TGCAGTGCCCTGCCGGCGACAGGGGCCGCCTACACCTTC. Its translation: CSALPATGAAYTF.

This clonotype was detected many times. V is TRBV20-1 and J is TRBJ2-2; 8 bases are shared with TRBD1. Losses at the gene ends were 6 bases for V and 4 bases for J; bases not matched to a gene: 7. This CDR3 has 14 residues. The germline V gene encodes CDR1 DFQATT and CDR2 SNEGSKA (reference sequence). For the CDR3, the DNA is TGCAGTGCCTGCTGCAGGGGGCCCACCGGGGAGCTGTTTTTT. Translating gives CSACCRGPTGELFF.

This clonotype occurred many times. V and J are TRBV7-6 and TRBJ2-3; 7 bases fit TRBD2. Germline V gene data show CDR1 as SGHVS and CDR2 as FNYEAQ. There are 16 residues in the CDR3. Trimming took 5 bases from V and 2 from J; bases not matched to a gene: 10. Here the CDR3 DNA reads TGTGCCAGCAGCCGGCCCCGGAGCGGGGCCACAGATACGCAGTATTTT. Its protein is CASSRPRSGATDTQYF.

There are many counts of this clonotype. V and J are TRBV28 and TRBJ2-5; no clear D gene. CDR1 is MDHEN and CDR2 is SYDVKM in the germline V gene. Trimming pared 7 bases from V and 6 bases from J, leaving 21 bases between. The CDR3 is 15 amino acids. This chain's CDR3 is CASKGVPAPLQTQYF. The CDR3 DNA is TGTGCCAGCAAAGGAGTTCCGGCTCCCCTTCAGACCCAGTACTTC.

This clonotype was seen ten or more times. The chain links TRBV19 to TRBJ1-3; possible D gene TRBD1, 5 bases. The V gene's germline CDR1 is LNHDA and CDR2 SQIVND (reference sequence). V lost 1 base and J 5 bases, leaving 6 bases between the germline ends. The CDR3 is 13 residues long. CDR3 region: CASSIAGRNTIYF. In DNA form, the CDR3 reads TGTGCCAGTAGTATAGCGGGGCGAAACACCATATATTTT.

This sequence joins TRBV11-3 and TRBJ1-6; D gene unclear. This CDR3 has 16 amino acids. V was shortened by 5 bases and J by 0 bases, with 11 bases between the two germline ends. Per germline, CDR1 SGHNT and CDR2 YENEEA. CDR3 region: CASSAPRSSYNSPLHF. For the CDR3, the DNA is TGTGCCAGCAGCGCCCCGCGGAGCTCCTATAATTCACCCCTCCACTTT.

This clonotype was picked up a small number of times. With a much larger clone just one base away, this may be a read error. CDR3 nucleotides: TGCAGTGCTAGAGCCAGCCCTTACAATGCGCAGTTCTTC. This sequence encodes CSARASPYNAQFF. The V and J genes are TRBV20-1 and TRBJ2-1, with D hard to call. CDR3 length: 13 residues. Germline V gene data show CDR1 as DFQATT and CDR2 as SNEGSKA (reference sequence).

The CDR3 nucleotides are TGTGCCAGCAGTTTCCCGGACAGGGGGAGGGCTGAAGCTTTCTTT. Protein product: CASSFPDRGRAEAFF. The chain couples TRBV28 to TRBJ1-1, with 10 bases lining up with TRBD1. The V gene end was trimmed by 3 bases and the J gene end by 6 bases; junction bases not matched to a gene: 7. This CDR3 has 15 residues. CDR1 is MDHEN, CDR2 SYDVKM, per germline.

This clonotype was counted at least ten times. The chain employs TRBV5-8 and TRBJ1-6; perhaps TRBD1 as D (6 bases). Germline loops: CDR1 SGHTS, CDR2 YDEGEE. The V end was cut by 0 bases, the J end by 0 bases, with 13 bases between. This CDR3 has 18 residues. CDR3 residues: CASSLDPQGSSYNSPLHF. CDR3 sequence (DNA): TGTGCCAGCAGCTTGGATCCCCAGGGGAGCTCCTATAATTCACCCCTCCACTTT.

This clonotype was detected many times. The CDR3 DNA reads TGTGCCTGGACCCCTTCTGGAAACACCATATATTTT. Protein: CAWTPSGNTIYF. The chain carries TRBV30 and TRBJ1-3, with no clear D. The length of the CDR3 is 12 residues. The germline V gene has CDR1 GTSNPN and CDR2 SVGIG (reference sequence). V was trimmed by 4 bases and J by 1 base, leaving 5 bases between them.

This clonotype has just a few counts. Just one base apart from a much larger clone, this may be a read error. The chain uses TRBV7-4 and TRBJ2-3; D is possibly TRBD1 or TRBD2 (5 bases each). This CDR3 has 14 amino acids. Germline lookup yields CDR1 SGHVT and CDR2 SQSDAQ. CDR3 in amino acids: CASSLGVRGDTRYF. CDR3 bases: TGTGCCAGCAGCTTAGGCGTCCGAGGGGATACGCGGTATTTT.

In this sample, this clonotype turned up many times. The chain combines TRBV3-1 with TRBJ1-4, with a weak D call TRBD1 (6 bases). Deletions cut 0 bases from V and 8 bases from J, with 13 bases between. The CDR3 is 15 residues long. In germline, CDR1 is LGHDT, CDR2 YNNKEL (reference sequence). As DNA, the CDR3 is TGTGCCAGCAGCCAAGAATCCAGGGGAGGCGAAAAACTGTTTTTT. The encoded protein is CASSQESRGGEKLFF.